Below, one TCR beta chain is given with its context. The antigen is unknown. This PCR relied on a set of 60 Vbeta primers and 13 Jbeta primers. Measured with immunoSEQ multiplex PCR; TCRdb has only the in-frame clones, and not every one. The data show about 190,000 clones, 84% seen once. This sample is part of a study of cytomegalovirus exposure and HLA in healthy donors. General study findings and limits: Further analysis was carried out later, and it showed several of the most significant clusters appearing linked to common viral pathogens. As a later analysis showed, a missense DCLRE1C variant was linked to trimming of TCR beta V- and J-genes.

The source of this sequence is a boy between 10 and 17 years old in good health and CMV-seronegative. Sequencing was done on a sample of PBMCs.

The CDR3 DNA reads TGTGCCAGCAGCGTTAGCGGGGGCCCTCCGGCCGGGGAGCTGTTTTTT. This codes for CASSVSGGPPAGELFF. V and J are TRBV9 and TRBJ2-2; 9 bases agree with TRBD2. Trimming took 2 bases from V and 6 from J; bases not matched to a gene: 8. The CDR3 contains 16 residues. CDR1 is SGDLS and CDR2 is YYNGEE in the germline V gene.